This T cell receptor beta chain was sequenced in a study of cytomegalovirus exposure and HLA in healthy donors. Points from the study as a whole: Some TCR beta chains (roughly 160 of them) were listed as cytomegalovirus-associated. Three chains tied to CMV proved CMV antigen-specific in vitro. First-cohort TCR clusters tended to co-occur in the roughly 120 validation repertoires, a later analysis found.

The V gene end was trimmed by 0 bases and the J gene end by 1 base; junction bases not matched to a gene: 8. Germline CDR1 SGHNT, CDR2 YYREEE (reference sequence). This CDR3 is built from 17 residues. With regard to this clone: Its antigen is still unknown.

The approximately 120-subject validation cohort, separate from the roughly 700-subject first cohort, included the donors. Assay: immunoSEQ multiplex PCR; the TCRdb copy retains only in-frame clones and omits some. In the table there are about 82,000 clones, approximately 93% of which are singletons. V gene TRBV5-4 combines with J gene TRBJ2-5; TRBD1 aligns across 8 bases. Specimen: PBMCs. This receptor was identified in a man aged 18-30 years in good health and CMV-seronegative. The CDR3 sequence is CASSLEVQGAFQETQYF. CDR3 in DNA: TGTGCCAGCAGCTTGGAGGTCCAGGGGGCATTCCAAGAGACCCAGTACTTC. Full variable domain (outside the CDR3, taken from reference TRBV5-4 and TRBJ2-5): ETGVTQSPTHLIKTRGQQVTLRCSSQSGHNTVSWYQQALGQGPQFIFQYYREEENGRGNFPPRFSGLQFPNYSSELNVNALELDDSALYLCASSLEVQGAFQETQYFGPGTRLLVL.